This T cell receptor (beta chain) was profiled in a study of shared clonotypes between healthy human individuals. Concerning this clone: Other nucleotide sequences in the sample specify the same CDR3.

Trimming stripped 6 bases from V and 3 bases from J, with 8 bases between. The CDR3 has 12 amino acids. Germline CDR1 MDHEN, CDR2 SYDVKM. A deep-level run was used for the assay. Assay: immunoSEQ multiplex PCR; the TCRdb copy retains only in-frame clones and omits some. The repertoire holds 950,000 to 1,100,000 clones, with approximately 72% as singletons. The J gene is TRBJ1-1, the V gene TRBV28; no firm D call. This TCR was sampled from a man aged 18 to 35 in good health. Sequenced material: memory CD4+ T cells sorted from blood. Subset defined: CD45RA-negative fraction. CDR3 in amino acids: CASRSRDTEAFF. CDR3 nucleotide sequence: TGTGCCAGCAGATCCCGAGACACTGAAGCTTTCTTT.